What follows are 25 T cell receptor beta chains derived from one specimen sequenced in a study of blood T cell repertoires in COVID-19. TCRdb's table, derived via immunoSEQ multiplex PCR, lists solely in-frame clones and lacks some. The sample contains hundreds of thousands of clones, about nine tenths of which appear only once. Specimen: peripheral blood. Receptors were obtained from a man aged 18 to 35 with active or convalescent COVID-19.

The J gene is TRBJ2-2, the V gene TRBV9; TRBD1 agrees at 8 bases. The J segment lost 4 bases and the V segment lost 6 bases, leaving 5 bases of the junction unmatched. The CDR3 is 14 residues long. The germline CDR1 and CDR2 sequences are SGDLS and YYNGEE. As DNA, the CDR3 is TGTGCCAGCAACCCTCAGGGGGCCACCGGGGAGCTGTTTTTT. Translating it yields CASNPQGATGELFF.

The chain is built from TRBV18 and TRBJ2-5, with 14 positions matching TRBD2. Germline-derived CDR1 and CDR2 are KGHSH and LQKENI. The CDR3 totals 16 residues. V trimming: 3 bases; J trimming: 5 bases; junction bases outside the gene matches: 5. This CDR3 is CASSPTSGRARETQYF. CDR3 nucleotides: TGTGCCAGCTCACCGACTAGCGGGAGGGCGAGGGAGACCCAGTACTTC. Drawing the rest from reference TRBV18 and TRBJ2-5, the complete variable domain is NAGVMQNPRHLVRRRGQEARLRCSPMKGHSHVYWYRQLPEEGLKFMVYLQKENIIDESGMPKERFSAEFPKEGPSILRIQQVVRGDSAAYFCASSPTSGRARETQYFGPGTRLLVL.

The chain joins TRBV27 to TRBJ1-1; a possible D gene is TRBD1 (6 bases). Per germline, CDR1 MNHEY and CDR2 SMNVEV (reference sequence). The CDR3 consists of 13 residues. V was clipped by 3 bases and J by 4 bases, with 9 bases between them. This chain's CDR3 is CASSFTGITEAFF. In nucleotides, the CDR3 is TGTGCCAGCAGTTTCACAGGGATCACTGAAGCTTTCTTT.

This chain uses TRBV4-1 with TRBJ1-6, with 7 bases matching TRBD1. Per the germline V gene, CDR1 is MGHRA and CDR2 is YSYEKL. Losses at the gene ends were 6 bases for V and 7 bases for J; bases not matched to a gene: 9. The CDR3 consists of 15 residues. In DNA, the CDR3 is TGCGCCAGCAGGACTGTGACAGGGAGAAATTCACCCCTCCACTTT. Protein sequence: CASRTVTGRNSPLHF.

This chain connects TRBV4-1 to TRBJ2-1; 7 nucleotides align to TRBD2. The J segment lost 6 bases and the V segment lost 0 bases, leaving 5 bases of the junction unmatched. Per the germline V gene, CDR1 is MGHRA and CDR2 is YSYEKL. This CDR3 spans 15 amino acids. The CDR3 here is CASSQDSGTINEQFF. The DNA of the CDR3 is TGCGCCAGCAGCCAAGATAGTGGGACTATCAATGAGCAGTTCTTC.

V is TRBV7-9 and J is TRBJ2-7; 8 bases fit TRBD1. Germline CDR1 reads SEHNR; CDR2 reads FQNEAQ (reference sequence). With V trimmed by 3 bases and J by 6 bases, 7 bases remained unmatched. The CDR3 extends over 14 amino acids. CDR3 DNA: TGTGCCAGCAGCTTCGGACAGGGAAGGCGCGAGCAGTACTTC. Residues: CASSFGQGRREQYF. Full variable domain (missing parts from reference TRBV7-9 and TRBJ2-7): DTGVSQNPRHKITKRGQNVTFRCDPISEHNRLYWYRQTLGQGPEFLTYFQNEAQLEKSRLLSDRFSAERPKGSFSTLEIQRTEQGDSAMYLCASSFGQGRREQYFGPGTRLTVT.

The CDR3 coding sequence is TGCAGCGTCGAACAGGGGGCGGGTAATTCACCCCTCCACTTT. Protein: CSVEQGAGNSPLHF. The genes are TRBV29-1 and TRBJ1-6; 9 nucleotides agree with TRBD1. This CDR3 spans 14 amino acids. V lost 6 bases, J lost 6 bases, and 6 bases stayed unmatched. Germline V CDR1 and CDR2: SQVTM, ANQGSEA.

In regard to this clone: One junction end does not reproduce the germline sequence, and a read error may be involved. The chain has TRBV4-1 and TRBJ2-7, with TRBD1 identical over 7 bases. The CDR3 consists of 14 residues. CDR1 and CDR2 from the germline V gene are MGHRA and YSYEKL. The CDR3 DNA reads TGCGCCAGCAGCGACAGGGCATTCTCCCACGAGCAGTACTTC. This codes for CASSDRAFSHEQYF.

The chain is built from TRBV12-3 or TRBV12-4 and TRBJ2-1; no clear D. Between the trimmed V and J ends, which lost 3 bases and 10 bases, there was a span of 10 bases. The CDR3 has 12 residues. Here the CDR3 reads CASSFSKAEQFF. The CDR3 DNA follows: TGTGCCAGCAGTTTCTCCAAAGCGGAGCAGTTCTTC.

This clone turned up a few times. V gene TRBV2 combines with J gene TRBJ1-5, with D tentatively TRBD1 (5 bases). The CDR3 runs 13 residues. Germline values: CDR1 SNHLY, CDR2 FYNNEI. V was shortened by 7 bases and J by 5 bases, with 12 bases between the two germline ends. This CDR3 is CASTLWGDQPQHF. CDR3 in DNA: TGTGCCAGCACCCTCTGGGGGGATCAGCCCCAGCATTTT.

V gene TRBV4-1 combines with J gene TRBJ2-1, with D tentatively TRBD1 (6 bases). V lost 3 bases to trimming and J lost 10 bases, with 13 bases between them. The CDR3 loop spans 13 amino acids. Germline CDR1 reads MGHRA; CDR2 reads YSYEKL. The CDR3 reads CASSQGAGREQFF. Written as DNA, the CDR3 is TGCGCCAGCAGCCAGGGGGCCGGCCGCGAGCAGTTCTTC.

V is TRBV15 and J is TRBJ2-6; D gene uncertain. The CDR3 is 14 residues long. Looked up from germline, CDR1 is LNHNV and CDR2 is YYDKDF (reference sequence). Trimming cost V 4 bases and J 1 base, with 5 bases left between them. Here the CDR3 reads CATSNLSGANVLTF. In DNA, the CDR3 is TGTGCCACCAGCAATTTATCTGGGGCCAACGTCCTGACTTTC.

V usage is TRBV5-6 and J usage is TRBJ1-6; 7 nucleotides align to TRBD1. Losses at the gene ends were 5 bases for V and 7 bases for J; bases not matched to a gene: 9. CDR3 length: 15 amino acids. Germline V gene sequence: CDR1 SGHDT, CDR2 YYEEEE. DNA for the CDR3: TGTGCCAGCAGTTCGACAGGGCAGGGGAATTCACCCCTCCACTTT. It encodes CASSSTGQGNSPLHF.

The chain is built from TRBV18 and TRBJ1-1; D gene unclear. Germline V CDR1 and CDR2: KGHSH, LQKENI. The CDR3 runs 16 residues. V dropped 1 base and J dropped 5 bases, with 17 bases sitting between them. The CDR3 nucleotides read TGTGCCAGCTCACCACGTTCGATCGAGTCGGGGACTGAAGCTTTCTTT. Translation: CASSPRSIESGTEAFF.

The genes are TRBV6-5 and TRBJ1-5, with 8 bases that match TRBD1. The CDR3 covers 14 residues. CDR1 is MNHEY, CDR2 SVGAGI, per germline. V lost 6 bases and J lost 6; bases outside the gene matches: 7. The CDR3 reads CASSGQGAVQPQHF. CDR3 sequence (DNA): TGTGCCAGCAGCGGGCAGGGGGCTGTTCAGCCCCAGCATTTT.

This clone was observed once. The chain recombines TRBV18 with TRBJ2-7, with D maybe TRBD1 (6 bases). V lost 6 bases, J lost 0 bases, and 18 bases lay in between. This CDR3 spans 16 amino acids. CDR1 KGHSH and CDR2 LQKENI come from the germline V gene. The CDR3 loop is CASSATPLGGSYEQYF. The CDR3 bases are TGTGCCAGCTCCGCGACCCCCCTAGGGGGCTCCTACGAGCAGTACTTC.

The V gene is TRBV5-1, the J gene TRBJ2-2; no clear D. The CDR3 spans 13 residues. Trimming took off 4 bases at V and 3 bases at J, with 7 bases between the two ends. Germline CDR1 is SGHRS and CDR2 is YFSETQ. The CDR3 loop is CASSAQDTGELFF. As DNA, the CDR3 is TGCGCCAGCAGCGCGCAGGACACCGGGGAGCTGTTTTTT.

V gene TRBV2 combines with J gene TRBJ2-7; 9 nucleotides line up with TRBD2. V was pared by 7 bases and J by 3 bases, with 7 bases of the junction left unmatched. From germline, CDR1 is SNHLY and CDR2 FYNNEI. This CDR3 spans 14 amino acids. Here the CDR3 DNA reads TGTGCCAGCAAGTGGCGGGAGGGGGACTACGAGCAGTACTTC. Its translation is CASKWREGDYEQYF.

The chain couples TRBV4-1 to TRBJ2-7, with 7 nucleotides matching TRBD1. The germline gives CDR1 MGHRA, CDR2 YSYEKL. The junction had 13 bases not matched to a gene; V was cut back by 3 bases and J by 2 bases. The CDR3 consists of 17 residues. The CDR3 protein is CASSQVIETGSAYEQYF. The CDR3 coding sequence is TGCGCCAGCAGCCAGGTAATAGAGACAGGGAGTGCCTACGAGCAGTACTTC.

This chain joins TRBV5-1 and TRBJ2-5, with D perhaps TRBD2 (5 bases). CDR1 and CDR2 (germline): SGHRS, YFSETQ. Trimming pared 0 bases from V and 2 bases from J, leaving 8 bases between. CDR3 size: 14 residues. The CDR3 is CASSLADSQETQYF. The DNA for the CDR3 is TGCGCCAGCAGCTTGGCGGACTCTCAAGAGACCCAGTACTTC. Combining the CDR3 with reference TRBV5-1 and TRBJ2-5 gives the whole variable domain KAGVTQTPRYLIKTRGQQVTLSCSPISGHRSVSWYQQTPGQGLQFLFEYFSETQRNKGNFPGRFSGRQFSNSRSEMNVSTLELGDSALYLCASSLADSQETQYFGPGTRLLVL.

V gene TRBV20-1 combines with J gene TRBJ1-2; D call uncertain. Per the germline V gene, CDR1 is DFQATT and CDR2 is SNEGSKA (reference sequence). Trimming cost V 3 bases and J 5 bases, with 13 bases left between them. This CDR3 has 13 amino acids. In DNA form, the CDR3 reads TGCAGTGCTAGTGATCCTGTCACATATGGCTACACCTTC. Its protein is CSASDPVTYGYTF.

This chain uses TRBV2 with TRBJ2-7; 9 nucleotides align to TRBD1. Germline V lookup: CDR1 SNHLY, CDR2 FYNNEI. Unmatched junction bases numbered 9, after V lost 6 bases and J lost 3 bases. The CDR3 runs to 15 residues. DNA for the CDR3: TGTGCCAGCAGCCGCAGGACAGGGGTGAACTACGAGCAGTACTTC. This sequence encodes CASSRRTGVNYEQYF.

This clone was observed a single time. The chain combines TRBV28 with TRBJ1-5, with D maybe TRBD1 (6 bases). Per germline, CDR1 MDHEN and CDR2 SYDVKM. The CDR3 totals 15 residues. Trimming removed 8 bases from V and 6 bases from J, with 20 bases in between. Here the CDR3 reads CASSSGLEQGQPQHF. In DNA, the CDR3 is TGTGCCAGCTCCTCGGGGTTGGAACAGGGTCAGCCCCAGCATTTT.

As for this clone: Other DNA sequences in the same sample also yield this CDR3. V gene TRBV12-3 or TRBV12-4 combines with J gene TRBJ1-5; D perhaps matches TRBD1 (6 bases). Between the trimmed V and J ends, which lost 3 bases and 6 bases, there was a span of 9 bases. The CDR3 extends over 13 amino acids. The CDR3 protein is CASSFGRGQPQHF. The CDR3 region has the DNA TGTGCCAGCAGTTTCGGCAGGGGTCAGCCCCAGCATTTT.

CDR3 bases: TGCGCCAGCAGCCCGGGACAGCGAAACACTGAAGCTTTCTTT. Encoded protein: CASSPGQRNTEAFF. J is TRBJ1-1 and V is TRBV5-1, with 7 bases identical to TRBD1. With V trimmed by 4 bases and J by 2 bases, 5 bases remained unmatched. Germline V gene sequence: CDR1 SGHRS, CDR2 YFSETQ. The CDR3 spans 14 residues.